The next 28 T cell receptor beta chains were all read from a single sample in a study of blood T cell repertoires in COVID-19. This table comes from immunoSEQ multiplex PCR, and its TCRdb copy is limited to in-frame clones, with some not included. The repertoire holds approximately 210,000 clones, with about 88% as singletons. Sequencing input: peripheral blood. Receptors were obtained from a middle-aged man with acute or convalescent COVID-19.

The chain couples TRBV14 to TRBJ1-6, with 7 bases that match TRBD1. The CDR3 has 15 residues. Germline V gene sequence: CDR1 SGHDN, CDR2 FVKESK. V lost 1 base to trimming and J lost 4 bases; unmatched junction nucleotides: 1. CDR3 protein: CASSQVQGYNSPLHF. The CDR3 nucleotides are TGTGCCAGCAGCCAAGTACAGGGGTATAATTCACCCCTCCACTTT. Based on the CDR3 plus reference TRBV14 and TRBJ1-6, the full variable domain is EAGVTQFPSHSVIEKGQTVTLRCDPISGHDNLYWYRRVMGKEIKFLLHFVKESKQDESGMPNNRFLAERTGGTYSTLKVQPAELEDSGVYFCASSQVQGYNSPLHFGNGTRLTVT.

The V and J genes are TRBV5-4 and TRBJ1-6; 12 positions match TRBD1. V dropped 2 bases and J dropped 10; count of bases not matched to a gene: 4. This CDR3 has 15 residues. CDR1 SGHNT and CDR2 YYREEE come from the germline V gene (reference sequence). The CDR3 region is CASSFGTGGRSPLHF. In DNA, the CDR3 is TGTGCCAGCAGCTTTGGGACAGGGGGCAGATCACCCCTCCACTTT.

This chain links TRBV19 with TRBJ2-4; D ambiguous. The germline V and J ends were trimmed by 2 bases and 0 bases, with 8 bases remaining between them. The germline CDR1 and CDR2 sequences are LNHDA and SQIVND (reference sequence). This CDR3 is 15 amino acids long. CDR3 in amino acids: CASSITAGAKNIQYF. The CDR3 DNA follows: TGTGCCAGTAGTATAACGGCAGGAGCCAAAAACATTCAGTACTTC.

This rearrangement joins TRBV5-1 to TRBJ2-1, with 15 positions matching TRBD2. Trimming cost V 3 bases and J 15 bases; bases outside gene matches: 10. The germline V gene has CDR1 SGHRS and CDR2 YFSETQ. The CDR3 spans 15 residues. The CDR3 loop is CASSSLGLAGGIGFF. DNA of the CDR3: TGCGCCAGCAGCTCGTTGGGACTAGCGGGGGGAATTGGGTTCTTC. Looking up the rest from reference TRBV5-1 and TRBJ2-1 gives the full variable domain: KAGVTQTPRYLIKTRGQQVTLSCSPISGHRSVSWYQQTPGQGLQFLFEYFSETQRNKGNFPGRFSGRQFSNSRSEMNVSTLELGDSALYLCASSSLGLAGGIGFFGPGTRLTVL.

V is TRBV19 and J is TRBJ2-7, with 9 bases identical to TRBD1. The CDR3 is 13 amino acids. V lost 8 bases, J lost 6 bases, and 8 bases stayed unmatched. Germline CDR1 reads LNHDA; CDR2 reads SQIVND (reference sequence). CDR3 region: CASSRTGVLEQYF. DNA of the CDR3: TGTGCCAGTTCGCGGACAGGGGTCCTCGAGCAGTACTTC.

This clone has only a few counts. The chain couples TRBV27 to TRBJ2-6; D gene uncertain. The V gene's germline CDR1 is MNHEY and CDR2 SMNVEV (reference sequence). This CDR3 contains 13 residues. Trimming took off 10 bases at V and 0 bases at J, with 7 bases between the two ends. CDR3 loop: CATSGSGANVLTF. CDR3 in DNA: TGTGCCACCTCCGGCTCTGGGGCCAACGTCCTGACTTTC.

With respect to this clone: The junction differs from germline at one of its ends, possibly a read error. The DNA for the CDR3 is TGCGCCCCCCGGGGGGGTAGCGGGGGGGCAGGCAATGAGCAGTTCTTC. It codes for CAPRGGSGGAGNEQFF. This chain joins TRBV19 and TRBJ2-1, with 11 bases that match TRBD2. CDR3 length equals 16 residues. The germline V gene has CDR1 LNHDA and CDR2 SQIVND (reference sequence).

This clone came up once. The chain recombines TRBV19 with TRBJ2-1; TRBD1 aligns across 11 bases. The V segment lost 4 bases and the J segment 12 bases; nucleotides outside the gene matches: 8. Per the germline V gene, CDR1 is LNHDA and CDR2 is SQIVND (reference sequence). This CDR3 spans 14 amino acids. The CDR3 here is CASSTGQGAQGQFF. The CDR3 DNA sequence: TGTGCCAGTAGTACCGGACAGGGGGCGCAAGGGCAGTTCTTC.

The V and J genes are TRBV6-2 or TRBV6-3 and TRBJ2-1; 8 bases line up with TRBD2. V shed 0 bases, J shed 3 bases, and the junction held 7 bases outside the gene matches. Germline CDR1 is MNHEY and CDR2 is SVGEGT. This CDR3 has 17 residues. CDR3 sequence: CASSYSRGGGNYNEQFF. The DNA for the CDR3 is TGTGCCAGCAGTTACTCCCGGGGGGGCGGGAACTACAATGAGCAGTTCTTC.

The gene calls are TRBV28 and TRBJ2-7; maybe TRBD2 (6 bases). With 7 bases removed from V and 3 bases from J, the gap between germline ends came to 16 bases. The CDR3 loop spans 14 amino acids. Per germline, CDR1 MDHEN and CDR2 SYDVKM. This CDR3 is CASTRAGLSYEQYF. DNA for the CDR3: TGTGCCAGCACCCGGGCGGGACTCAGCTACGAGCAGTACTTC. The full variable domain, completed using reference TRBV28 and TRBJ2-7, is DVKVTQSSRYLVKRTGEKVFLECVQDMDHENMFWYRQDPGLGLRLIYFSYDVKMKEKGDIPEGYSVSREKKERFSLILESASTNQTSMYLCASTRAGLSYEQYFGPGTRLTVT.

This rearrangement joins TRBV18 to TRBJ2-3; weak D call: TRBD2 (6 bases). Germline V lookup: CDR1 KGHSH, CDR2 LQKENI. Trimming cost V 3 bases and J 2 bases, with 15 bases left between them. The CDR3 runs 16 residues. CDR3 coding DNA: TGTGCCAGCTCACCTTCAAGGAGGGGCGACACAGATACGCAGTATTTT. Translation gives CASSPSRRGDTDTQYF.

The chain carries TRBV5-1 and TRBJ1-2; D ambiguous. V lost 4 bases, J lost 3 bases, and 10 bases lay in between. Per the germline V gene, CDR1 is SGHRS and CDR2 is YFSETQ. The CDR3 is made up of 13 amino acids. The CDR3 protein is CASSLRGDYGYTF. In DNA, the CDR3 is TGCGCCAGCAGCCTTCGGGGTGACTATGGCTACACCTTC.

The rearrangement uses TRBV5-8 and TRBJ1-5; 7 bases match TRBD1. Germline V lookup: CDR1 SGHTS, CDR2 YDEGEE. The CDR3 has 15 amino acids. V was pared by 5 bases and J by 2 bases, with 7 bases of the junction left unmatched. CDR3 amino acids: CASSSFGQGNQPQHF. The CDR3 region has the DNA TGTGCCAGCAGTTCATTCGGACAGGGCAATCAGCCCCAGCATTTT.

V is TRBV6-5 and J is TRBJ1-5; D is unclear. Trimming shortened V by 2 bases and J by 3 bases, and 8 bases separated the two germline ends. The CDR3 sequence is 14 residues long. CDR1 MNHEY and CDR2 SVGAGI come from the germline V gene. The CDR3 nucleotides are TGTGCCAGCAGTTACGGTAGAATCAATCAGCCCCAGCATTTT. It is translated as CASSYGRINQPQHF.

This chain links TRBV29-1 with TRBJ2-7; D is undetermined. The V end lost 7 bases, the J end lost 2 bases, and 12 bases lay between the germline ends. This CDR3 has 12 amino acids. The germline V gene encodes CDR1 SQVTM and CDR2 ANQGSEA. CDR3 region: CSAEDTTYEQYF. The CDR3 coding sequence is TGCAGCGCCGAAGATACAACCTACGAGCAGTACTTC.

The rearrangement joins TRBV5-1 to TRBJ1-2, with 11 bases matching TRBD1. Germline trimming cut 0 bases from V and 1 base from J; bases unmatched to any gene: 11. Germline V gene data show CDR1 as SGHRS and CDR2 as YFSETQ. The CDR3 is 19 residues long. CDR3 nucleotides: TGCGCCAGCAGCTTGGCCGCTGGACAGGGGGCTAGCTTTAACTATGGCTACACCTTC. Its translation: CASSLAAGQGASFNYGYTF.

This sequence joins TRBV4-2 and TRBJ2-3, with 11 bases that match TRBD2. Germline trimming cut 1 base from V and 3 bases from J; bases unmatched to any gene: 3. CDR1 is LGHNA and CDR2 is YNFKEQ in the germline V gene. The CDR3 has 16 amino acids. CDR3 DNA sequence: TGTGCCAGCAGCCAAGGGGGACTAGCGGAGACAGATACGCAGTATTTT. This codes for CASSQGGLAETDTQYF.

The rearrangement uses TRBV19 and TRBJ1-2, with 9 nucleotides matching TRBD1. The V segment lost 7 bases and the J segment 4 bases; nucleotides outside the gene matches: 4. Germline values: CDR1 LNHDA, CDR2 SQIVND (reference sequence). The CDR3 totals 13 residues. In DNA form, the CDR3 reads TGTGCCAGTAAAAACAGGGGGCTCTATGGCTACACCTTC. This sequence encodes CASKNRGLYGYTF.

The chain has TRBV3-1 (or the pseudogene TRBV3-2) and TRBJ1-5; 10 bases align to TRBD1. The J segment lost 2 bases and the V segment lost 2 bases, leaving 3 bases of the junction unmatched. Germline V gene sequence: CDR1 LGHDT, CDR2 YNNKEL (reference sequence). The CDR3 spans 16 residues. The DNA for the CDR3 is TGTGCCAGCAGCCAAACGACAGGGGGCGGCAATCAGCCCCAGCATTTT. Amino acids: CASSQTTGGGNQPQHF.

V gene TRBV10-1 combines with J gene TRBJ2-2; 11 nucleotides align to TRBD2. CDR1 and CDR2 (germline): WNHNN, SYGVQD (reference sequence). The CDR3 has 17 amino acids. V lost 5 bases and J lost 1; bases outside the gene matches: 6. The CDR3 nucleotides are TGCGCCAGCAGTTATACCGGGACTAGCGGGAACACCGGGGAGCTGTTTTTT. Translated: CASSYTGTSGNTGELFF.

The V call is TRBV10-1, the J call TRBJ1-3; 7 bases match TRBD1. Germline CDR1 reads WNHNN; CDR2 reads SYGVQD (reference sequence). J lost 0 bases, V lost 3 bases, and 8 bases had no gene match. This CDR3 contains 17 residues. CDR3 in DNA: TGCGCCAGCAGTGACCAGGGCAGGGGGTTCTCTGGAAACACCATATATTTT. This translates into CASSDQGRGFSGNTIYF.

V usage is TRBV27 and J usage is TRBJ1-5; unclear D gene. Trimming removed 5 bases at V and 3 bases at J, with 14 bases between. There are 15 residues in the CDR3. CDR1 is MNHEY and CDR2 is SMNVEV in the germline V gene (reference sequence). The CDR3 bases are TGTGCCAGCAGTGCGGGATTGTGGGCCAATCAGCCCCAGCATTTT. Encoded protein: CASSAGLWANQPQHF.

CDR3 nucleotide sequence: TGCAGCGTTGATAGTCAGGGGTCCTACAATGAGCAGTTCTTC. Translation gives CSVDSQGSYNEQFF. The rearrangement uses TRBV29-1 and TRBJ2-1, with a tentative D call TRBD1 (6 bases). V dropped 3 bases and J dropped 1 base, with 10 bases sitting between them. Germline values: CDR1 SQVTM, CDR2 ANQGSEA. The CDR3 contains 14 residues.

V usage is TRBV3-1 (or the pseudogene TRBV3-2) and J usage is TRBJ2-3; TRBD1 matches 9 bases. From germline, CDR1 is LGHDT and CDR2 YNNKEL (reference sequence). The CDR3 covers 17 residues. V lost 1 base, J lost 1 base, and 6 bases stayed unmatched. CDR3 amino acids: CASSQGGWDRGTDTQYF. The CDR3 nucleotides read TGTGCCAGCAGCCAAGGGGGATGGGACAGGGGCACAGATACGCAGTATTTT.

J is TRBJ2-1 and V is TRBV27; maybe TRBD2 (6 bases). The V end was cut by 4 bases, the J end by 7 bases, with 11 bases between. The germline CDR1 and CDR2 sequences are MNHEY and SMNVEV (reference sequence). This CDR3 contains 13 residues. The CDR3 region has the DNA TGTGCCAGCAGTTCCCCTCTAGCGAATGAGCAGTTCTTC. Translating it yields CASSSPLANEQFF.

The chain uses TRBV27 and TRBJ1-4; no definite D call. The CDR3 has 13 residues. V dropped 5 bases and J dropped 7 bases, with 11 bases sitting between them. Per the germline V gene, CDR1 is MNHEY and CDR2 is SMNVEV (reference sequence). The CDR3 DNA reads TGTGCCAGCAGTCAGGTGTTCGGTGAAAAACTGTTTTTT. Its protein product is CASSQVFGEKLFF.

The chain joins TRBV4-2 to TRBJ1-1; the D gene is possibly TRBD1 (5 bases). The CDR3 is 17 amino acids. The V gene lost 0 bases and the J gene lost 1 base, with 15 bases spanning the gap. CDR1 LGHNA and CDR2 YNFKEQ come from the germline V gene. CDR3 region: CASSQDKGSSWNTEAFF. The DNA of the CDR3 is TGTGCCAGCAGCCAAGACAAGGGGTCGAGTTGGAACACTGAAGCTTTCTTT.

This chain links TRBV19 with TRBJ1-5; D is unclear. The CDR3 totals 16 residues. Germline V lookup: CDR1 LNHDA, CDR2 SQIVND (reference sequence). V lost 1 base and J 4 bases, leaving 14 bases between the germline ends. CDR3: CASSIAPGYGNQPQHF. In nucleotides, the CDR3 is TGTGCCAGTAGTATAGCCCCGGGGTACGGGAATCAGCCCCAGCATTTT.